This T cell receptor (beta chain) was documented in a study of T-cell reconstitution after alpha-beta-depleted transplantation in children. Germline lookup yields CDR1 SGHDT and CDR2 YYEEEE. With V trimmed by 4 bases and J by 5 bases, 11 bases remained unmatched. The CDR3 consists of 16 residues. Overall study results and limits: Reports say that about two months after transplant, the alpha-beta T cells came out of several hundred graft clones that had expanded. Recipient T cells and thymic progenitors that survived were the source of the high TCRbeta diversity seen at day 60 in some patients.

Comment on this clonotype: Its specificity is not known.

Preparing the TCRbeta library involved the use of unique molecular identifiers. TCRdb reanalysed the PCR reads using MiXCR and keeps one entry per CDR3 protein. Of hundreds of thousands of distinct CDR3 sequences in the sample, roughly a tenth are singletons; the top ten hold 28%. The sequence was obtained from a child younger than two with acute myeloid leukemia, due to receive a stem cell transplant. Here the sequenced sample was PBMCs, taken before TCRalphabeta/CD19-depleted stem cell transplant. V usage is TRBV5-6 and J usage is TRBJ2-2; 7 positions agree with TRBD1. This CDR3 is CASSPLGQQHTGELFF. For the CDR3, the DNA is TGTGCCAGCAGCCCACTGGGACAGCAACATACCGGGGAGCTGTTTTTT.